A selection of T cell receptor beta chains follows, all from one sample in a study of T cell responses to AZD1222 COVID-19 vaccine. Only in-frame clones appear in the TCRdb table, and some are missing; sequencing was by immunoSEQ multiplex PCR. The sample lists over 110,000 clones; under 95% were seen once. Source: peripheral blood, taken on day 0 of AZD1222 vaccination. Receptors were obtained from an adult in good health. The CDR3 runs from the conserved cysteine through the conserved F or W. D genes are given only for firm matches. A row's size may be missing; if present it is once, few, many or a size class.

D gene	V gene	J gene	clone size	CDR3 protein	CDR3 DNA
TRBD1	TRBV7-6	TRBJ1-1	NA	CASSREPTGRTEAFF	TGTGCCAGCAGCCGAGAACCGACAGGGAGGACTGAAGCTTTCTTT
NA	TRBV13	TRBJ2-4	once	CASSKNSGALKNIQYF	TGTGCCAGCAGCAAAAATTCGGGGGCTTTGAAAAACATTCAGTACTTC
TRBD1	TRBV15	TRBJ2-3	NA	CATSREAGGSTDTQYF	TGTGCCACCAGCAGAGAGGCAGGGGGTAGCACAGATACGCAGTATTTT
NA	TRBV15	TRBJ2-5	NA	CATSHTSLETQYF	TGTGCCACCAGCCATACTAGTTTGGAGACCCAGTACTTC
NA	TRBV25-1	TRBJ1-4	NA	CASSVTNEKLFF	TGTGCCAGCAGTGTGACTAATGAAAAACTGTTTTTT
NA	TRBV5-1	TRBJ1-2	NA	CASRKDSSGYGYTF	TGCGCCAGCAGGAAGGACAGCTCAGGCTATGGCTACACCTTC
NA	TRBV24-1	TRBJ1-5	NA	CATSDLQGQGRMRPQHF	TGTGCCACCAGTGATTTGCAGGGGCAGGGGCGTATGAGGCCCCAGCATTTT
NA	TRBV5-1	TRBJ2-3	NA	CASSLSTATTDTQYF	TGCGCCAGCAGCTTGAGTACAGCCACCACAGATACGCAGTATTTT
NA	TRBV7-2	TRBJ2-1	NA	CASSHRVSYNEQFF	TGTGCCAGCAGCCACAGGGTATCCTACAATGAGCAGTTCTTC
NA	TRBV5-1	TRBJ2-2	NA	CASSLAGSGPNTGELFF	TGCGCCAGCAGCTTGGCAGGTTCCGGGCCGAACACCGGGGAGCTGTTTTTT
NA	TRBV10-1	TRBJ2-5	NA	CASSGSTGSGTQYF	TGCGCCAGCAGTGGAAGCACAGGGTCGGGGACCCAGTACTTC
TRBD2	TRBV28	TRBJ2-3	NA	CASSPPIAGDTDTQYF	TGTGCCAGCAGCCCTCCTATAGCGGGAGACACAGATACGCAGTATTTT
TRBD1	TRBV18	TRBJ1-2	NA	CASSPSTGTASLYGYTF	TGTGCCAGCTCACCTTCGACCGGGACAGCAAGCCTCTATGGCTACACCTTC
NA	TRBV5-1	TRBJ1-2	NA	CASSLGQNPAGYTF	TGCGCCAGCAGCTTGGGCCAGAACCCCGCTGGCTACACCTTC
TRBD1	TRBV6-6	TRBJ2-7	NA	CASSRLPGQGKGYEQYF	TGTGCCAGCAGTCGACTCCCGGGACAGGGGAAAGGGTACGAGCAGTACTTC
NA	TRBV3-1/TRBV3-2	TRBJ1-2	NA	CASSQVRFRGASNYGYTF	TGTGCCAGCAGCCAAGTCCGGTTTCGGGGGGCGTCCAACTATGGCTACACCTTC
NA	TRBV7-3	TRBJ2-1	NA	CASSLGGARNEQFF	TGTGCCAGCAGCTTAGGGGGGGCGCGAAATGAGCAGTTCTTC
TRBD1	TRBV18	TRBJ1-2	NA	CASSQQQTGDGYTF	TGTGCCAGCTCACAGCAGCAGACAGGGGATGGCTACACCTTC
TRBD1	TRBV19	TRBJ1-2	NA	CASTTLETGIIPYGYTF	TGTGCCAGTACAACTCTAGAGACAGGGATAATTCCCTATGGCTACACCTTC
NA	TRBV5-4	TRBJ1-2	NA	CASSPPQGTGYGYTF	TGTGCCAGCAGCCCCCCTCAGGGGACGGGGTATGGCTACACCTTC
NA	TRBV18	TRBJ1-1	once	CASSQGFTEAFF	TGTGCCAGCTCACAGGGATTTACTGAAGCTTTCTTT
TRBD2	TRBV11-3	TRBJ2-1	NA	CASSFSGSSYNEQFF	TGTGCCAGCAGCTTTAGCGGGAGCTCCTACAATGAGCAGTTCTTC
TRBD1	TRBV7-2	TRBJ1-3	NA	CASSAQPPGQSGNTIYF	TGTGCCAGCAGCGCCCAACCACCGGGACAGTCTGGAAACACCATATATTTT